This T cell receptor beta chain was sequenced for a study of cytomegalovirus exposure and HLA in healthy donors. Use of 60 Vbeta and 13 Jbeta primers characterized the PCR. Repertoires were generated with immunoSEQ multiplex PCR, while TCRdb's copy carries only in-frame clones and drops some. Its table records about 200,000 clones. This TCR was recovered from a woman aged 30 to 39 in good health and CMV-seropositive. Sequencing used PBMCs.

Written as DNA, the CDR3 is TGTGCCAGCAGCTGGGGGCCCGGGGAGCTGTTTTTT. Protein: CASSWGPGELFF. The chain links TRBV11-2 to TRBJ2-2; TRBD1 might be the D (6 bases). The CDR3 length is 12 residues. Per germline, CDR1 SGHAT and CDR2 FQNNGV. Trimming removed 4 bases at V and 6 bases at J, with 6 bases between.